This T cell receptor (beta chain) was obtained from a study of shared clonotypes between healthy human individuals. Here immunoSEQ multiplex PCR was the method, and the copy in TCRdb shows in-frame clones only, minus some. The data contain about 2 million clones, just under 95% of them singletons. V dropped 4 bases and J dropped 5; count of bases not matched to a gene: 5. The CDR3 runs to 15 residues. Germline V gene lookup returns CDR1 SGDLS and CDR2 YYNGEE. Naive CD8 populations comprised CD45RO-negative cells positively selected for CCR7, excluding terminally differentiated effector memory CD45RA+ cells.

The source material was naive CD8+ T cells sorted from blood. V gene TRBV9 combines with J gene TRBJ2-5, with 13 bases fitting TRBD2. This clonotype was sampled from a man aged 18 to 35 in good health. DNA of the CDR3: TGTGCCAGCAGCCCGTGGACTAGCGGGGGTGAGACCCAGTACTTC. Amino acids: CASSPWTSGGETQYF.